This entry lists 22 T cell receptor beta chains sequenced from one sample in a study of T cells in localized non-small cell lung cancer. Sequenced by immunoSEQ multiplex PCR; TCRdb stores in-frame clones only, minus some. The profile shows about 35,000 clones, around 92% of them singletons. Source: peripheral blood, taken before any cancer treatment. These receptor sequences come from a female donor older than 55 with stage I lung adenocarcinoma.

The V call is TRBV6-4, the J call TRBJ1-1, with D possibly TRBD1 on 5 matching bases. The CDR3 is 15 residues long. Germline V CDR1 and CDR2: MRHNA, SNTAGT. Trimming stripped 6 bases from V and 6 bases from J, with 20 bases between. This chain's CDR3 is CASSPRFGPGAEAFF. DNA of the CDR3: TGTGCCAGCAGCCCCCGGTTCGGCCCGGGGGCTGAAGCTTTCTTT.

The chain carries TRBV6-6 and TRBJ2-7, with 9 positions matching TRBD1. The germline CDR1 and CDR2 sequences are MNHNY and SVGAGI (reference sequence). J gave up 8 bases and V 5 bases, and 13 bases lay outside the gene matches. The CDR3 spans 15 residues. In DNA form, the CDR3 reads TGTGCCAGCAGTGATCGGGGGACAGGGACGAGCAAGCAGTACTTC. Protein: CASSDRGTGTSKQYF.

The V gene is TRBV5-1, the J gene TRBJ1-2, with a weak D call TRBD1 (6 bases). The V gene's germline CDR1 is SGHRS and CDR2 YFSETQ. This CDR3 is built from 13 residues. The V end lost 4 bases, the J end lost 3 bases, and 10 bases lay between the germline ends. DNA of the CDR3: TGCGCCAGCAGCCTGGGACAAGACTATGGCTACACCTTC. Translated, it gives CASSLGQDYGYTF.

This chain connects TRBV5-5 to TRBJ2-7, with D possibly matching TRBD1 (6 bases). CDR3 size: 13 residues. From germline, CDR1 is SGHKS and CDR2 YYEKEE (reference sequence). Trimming cost V 4 bases and J 3 bases, with 11 bases left between them. CDR3: CASSLRDNYEQYF. The CDR3 DNA sequence: TGTGCCAGCAGCCTCCGGGACAACTACGAGCAGTACTTC.

This sequence joins TRBV15 and TRBJ1-1, with 7 bases matching TRBD1. Trimming took 2 bases from V and 5 from J; bases not matched to a gene: 5. The CDR3 has 14 amino acids. CDR1 is LNHNV and CDR2 is YYDKDF in the germline V gene (reference sequence). The CDR3 spells CATSRPDRVTEAFF. The CDR3 region has the DNA TGTGCCACCAGCAGACCCGACAGGGTTACTGAAGCTTTCTTT.

This rearrangement joins TRBV9 to TRBJ2-3; D unresolved. The germline CDR1 and CDR2 sequences are SGDLS and YYNGEE. The CDR3 has 15 amino acids. Trimming left V 2 bases short and J 0 bases short, with 10 bases between. The CDR3 is CASSVSDTSTDTQYF. CDR3 coding DNA: TGTGCCAGCAGCGTTTCCGATACTAGCACAGATACGCAGTATTTT.

Concerning this clone itself: A junction end diverges from the germline sequence, so it may reflect a read error. In the same sample, other DNA sequences code for this CDR3. This chain joins TRBV5-1 and TRBJ1-5; D gene uncertain. The V gene's germline CDR1 is SGHRS and CDR2 YFSETQ. The CDR3 sequence is 13 residues long. The CDR3 loop reads CASSLDGNQPQHF. In nucleotides, the CDR3 is TGTGCCAGCAGCTTGGACGGAAATCAGCCCCAGCATTTT.

V gene TRBV6-1 combines with J gene TRBJ2-7; 9 nucleotides align to TRBD2. Trimming removed 4 bases from V and 6 bases from J; junction bases left unmatched: 13. In germline, CDR1 is MNHNS, CDR2 SASEGT. The CDR3 loop spans 16 amino acids. The CDR3 is CASSVARPGLASEQYF. The CDR3 DNA reads as TGTGCCAGCAGTGTGGCCCGGCCGGGACTAGCTTCCGAGCAGTACTTC.

J is TRBJ1-5 and V is TRBV9; D is ambiguous. V was shortened by 4 bases and J by 1 base, with 12 bases between the two germline ends. The CDR3 spans 15 residues. Germline V gene lookup returns CDR1 SGDLS and CDR2 YYNGEE. CDR3 in DNA: TGTGCCAGCAGCCTTGGATTGGACAGCAATCAGCCCCAGCATTTT. Translation: CASSLGLDSNQPQHF.

The CDR3: CASRDSDNEQFF. CDR3 nucleotide sequence: TGCGCCAGCCGGGACAGTGACAATGAGCAGTTCTTC. The V and J genes are TRBV5-1 and TRBJ2-1; 7 bases line up with TRBD1. Germline CDR1 reads SGHRS; CDR2 reads YFSETQ. The J segment lost 5 bases and the V segment lost 7 bases, leaving 3 bases of the junction unmatched. The CDR3 covers 12 residues.

The chain combines TRBV25-1 with TRBJ2-1; D remains ambiguous. The germline V gene has CDR1 MGHDK and CDR2 SYGVNS. V was cut by 8 bases and J by 0 bases, with 8 bases left in between. This CDR3 contains 13 residues. The CDR3 bases are TGTGCCAGCCGCCTTAGCTCCTACAATGAGCAGTTCTTC. Translation: CASRLSSYNEQFF.

Comment on this clone: The germline gene is not matched at one end of the junction; a read error may be the cause. The chain recombines TRBV7-7 with TRBJ2-2, with 8 nucleotides matching TRBD1. Looked up from germline, CDR1 is SSHAT and CDR2 is FNYEAQ (reference sequence). This CDR3 contains 15 residues. The CDR3 loop is CASSEGTGRNGELFF. CDR3 DNA sequence: TGTGCTAGCAGCGAGGGGACAGGACGTAACGGGGAGCTGTTTTTT.

This chain joins TRBV6-1 and TRBJ1-2; perhaps TRBD1 as D (5 bases). This CDR3 contains 15 residues. The V end lost 1 base, the J end lost 7 bases, and 16 bases lay between the germline ends. Germline V gene lookup returns CDR1 MNHNS and CDR2 SASEGT. CDR3 nucleotides: TGTGCCAGCAGTGAAGTGGGGCTCATCCATACTGGCTACACCTTC. This gives the protein CASSEVGLIHTGYTF.

This sequence joins TRBV6-5 and TRBJ2-1; 8 positions agree with TRBD2. The CDR3 has 16 amino acids. Germline CDR1 MNHEY, CDR2 SVGAGI. The junction had 10 bases not matched to a gene; V was cut back by 3 bases and J by 6 bases. CDR3 loop: CASSYRRGGSGNEQFF. CDR3 in DNA: TGTGCCAGCAGTTATCGACGGGGGGGATCGGGCAATGAGCAGTTCTTC.

This clone has only a few counts. The chain is built from TRBV2 and TRBJ1-2; D is undetermined. Trimming cost V 7 bases and J 7 bases, with 16 bases left between them. There are 13 residues in the CDR3. In germline, CDR1 is SNHLY, CDR2 FYNNEI. For the CDR3, the DNA is TGTGCCAGCACCGAGGTGCGGAGAGGTGGCTACACCTTC. Amino acid sequence: CASTEVRRGGYTF.

The chain employs TRBV21-1 and TRBJ1-1. TRBV21-1 represents a pseudogene. The CDR3 has 14 amino acids. The CDR3 sequence: CASSISARGTEAFF. DNA for the CDR3: TGTGCCAGCAGCATATCAGCGCGGGGCACTGAAGCTTTCTTT.

This chain connects TRBV2 to TRBJ1-5; no definite D call. The V end lost 2 bases, the J end lost 4 bases, and 9 bases lay between the germline ends. The CDR3 consists of 14 residues. Germline CDR1 reads SNHLY; CDR2 reads FYNNEI. CDR3 region: CASSESGLNQPQHF. CDR3 in DNA: TGTGCCAGCAGTGAAAGTGGCCTAAATCAGCCCCAGCATTTT.

DNA for the CDR3: TGTGCCAGCAGTGAACGCCTCTGGAACGAGCAGTACTTC. Translated: CASSERLWNEQYF. The chain is built from TRBV6-1 and TRBJ2-7; D unresolved. Germline assignment: CDR1 MNHNS and CDR2 SASEGT. The CDR3 totals 13 residues. Trimming took 2 bases from V and 5 from J, leaving 10 bases between them.

As concerns this clone: The same CDR3 also results from other DNA sequences found in this sample. The genes are TRBV19 and TRBJ1-2; 8 nucleotides line up with TRBD1. CDR1 and CDR2 from the germline V gene are LNHDA and SQIVND (reference sequence). V trimming: 0 bases; J trimming: 4 bases; junction bases outside the gene matches: 4. This CDR3 has 15 amino acids. The CDR3 region has the DNA TGTGCCAGTAGTATAGATTCAGGACAGGGCTATGGCTACACCTTC. Protein product: CASSIDSGQGYGYTF.

This chain connects TRBV7-3 to TRBJ2-1; 9 positions agree with TRBD2. J was trimmed by 8 bases and V by 2 bases; bases with no gene match: 7. CDR1 is SGHTA and CDR2 is FQGTGA in the germline V gene. The CDR3 sequence is 15 residues long. The CDR3 DNA reads as TGTGCCAGCAGCTTACAAGCGGGGGGCAACGATGAGCAGTTCTTC. Translating it yields CASSLQAGGNDEQFF. Combining the CDR3 with reference TRBV7-3 and TRBJ2-1 gives the whole variable domain GAGVSQTPSNKVTEKGKYVELRCDPISGHTALYWYRQSLGQGPEFLIYFQGTGAADDSGLPNDRFFAVRPEGSVSTLKIQRTERGDSAVYLCASSLQAGGNDEQFFGPGTRLTVL.

V is TRBV5-1 and J is TRBJ2-5; tentatively, D is TRBD2 (6 bases). V was clipped by 7 bases and J by 4 bases, with 14 bases between them. The V gene's germline CDR1 is SGHRS and CDR2 YFSETQ. The CDR3 sequence is 13 residues long. CDR3 residues: CASGTISGETQYF. In nucleotides, the CDR3 is TGCGCCAGCGGAACCATTAGCGGAGAGACCCAGTACTTC. The full variable domain, in which reference TRBV5-1 and TRBJ2-5 provide the parts outside the CDR3, is KAGVTQTPRYLIKTRGQQVTLSCSPISGHRSVSWYQQTPGQGLQFLFEYFSETQRNKGNFPGRFSGRQFSNSRSEMNVSTLELGDSALYLCASGTISGETQYFGPGTRLLVL.

This rearrangement joins TRBV23-1 to TRBJ1-6; 10 bases are a match to TRBD1. TRBV23-1 is annotated as an ORF whose role is uncertain. V dropped 6 bases and J dropped 3; count of bases not matched to a gene: 5. The CDR3 contains 16 residues. DNA of the CDR3: TGCGCCAGCAGACAGGACAGGGGGTTCTATAATTCACCCCTCCACTTT. The encoded protein is CASRQDRGFYNSPLHF.